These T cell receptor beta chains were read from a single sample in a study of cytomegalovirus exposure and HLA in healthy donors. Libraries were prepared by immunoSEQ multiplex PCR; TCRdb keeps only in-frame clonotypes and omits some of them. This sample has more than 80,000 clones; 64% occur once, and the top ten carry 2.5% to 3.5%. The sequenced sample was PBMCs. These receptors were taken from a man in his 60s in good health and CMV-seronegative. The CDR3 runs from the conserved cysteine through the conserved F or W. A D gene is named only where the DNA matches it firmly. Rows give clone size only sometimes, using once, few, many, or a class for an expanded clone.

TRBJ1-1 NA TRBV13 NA CASSSDEDTEAFF TGTGCCAGCAGCTCCGATGAGGATACTGAAGCTTTCTTT
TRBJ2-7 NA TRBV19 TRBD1 CASSTPGQSFYEQYF TGTGCCAGTAGTACCCCGGGACAGTCCTTCTACGAGCAGTACTTC
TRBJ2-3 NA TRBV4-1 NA CASSQLRADTQYF TGCGCCAGCAGCCAGCTACGGGCAGATACGCAGTATTTT
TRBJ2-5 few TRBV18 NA CASSPPSRGGETQYF TGTGCCAGCTCACCACCGAGCAGGGGCGGGGAGACCCAGTACTTC
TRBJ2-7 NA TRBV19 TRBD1 CASAGQGYYEQYF TGTGCCAGCGCGGGACAGGGGTACTACGAGCAGTACTTC
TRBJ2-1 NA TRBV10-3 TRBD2 CAISLTSGNHNEQFF TGTGCCATCAGCCTGACTAGCGGCAACCACAATGAGCAGTTCTTC
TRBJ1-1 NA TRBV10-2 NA CASSEHLMNTEAFF TGCGCCAGCAGTGAACACCTGATGAACACTGAAGCTTTCTTT
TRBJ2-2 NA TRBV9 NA CASSVVLGANTGELFF TGTGCCAGCAGCGTAGTTCTCGGAGCGAACACCGGGGAGCTGTTTTTT
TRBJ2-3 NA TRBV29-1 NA CSVGGVGRDTQYF TGCAGCGTTGGGGGGGTGGGCAGAGATACGCAGTATTTT
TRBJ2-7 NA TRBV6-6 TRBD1 CASSPSGTARYEQYF TGTGCCAGCAGTCCATCAGGGACAGCTCGCTACGAGCAGTACTTC
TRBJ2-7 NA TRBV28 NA CASSFPGVSSYEQYF TGTGCCAGCAGTTTCCCGGGAGTGAGCTCCTACGAGCAGTACTTC
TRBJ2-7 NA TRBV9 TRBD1 CASSGGTGVYEQYF TGTGCCAGCAGCGGCGGGACAGGGGTCTACGAGCAGTACTTC
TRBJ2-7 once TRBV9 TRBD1 CASSIGQGVAYEQYF TGTGCCAGCAGCATCGGACAGGGGGTAGCCTACGAGCAGTACTTC
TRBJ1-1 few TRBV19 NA CASSNTGLNTEAFF TGTGCCAGTAGTAATACAGGGTTGAACACTGAAGCTTTCTTT
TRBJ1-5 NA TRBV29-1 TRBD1 CSVLTGSSNQPQHF TGCAGCGTCCTGACAGGGAGTAGCAATCAGCCCCAGCATTTT
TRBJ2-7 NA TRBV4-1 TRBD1 CASSQKGWDRFGEQYF TGCGCCAGCAGCCAAAAGGGATGGGACAGATTTGGGGAGCAGTACTTC
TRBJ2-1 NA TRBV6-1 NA CASSVGRTYNEQFF TGTGCCAGCAGTGTGGGGAGGACCTACAATGAGCAGTTCTTC
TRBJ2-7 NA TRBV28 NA CASSLTGFSYEQYF TGTGCCAGCAGTTTAACAGGTTTTTCCTACGAGCAGTACTTC
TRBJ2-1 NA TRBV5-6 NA CASSAQPGRGGHNEQFF TGTGCCAGCAGCGCCCAACCGGGGAGAGGAGGACACAATGAGCAGTTCTTC
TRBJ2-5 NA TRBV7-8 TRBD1 CASSVQGAGETQYF TGTGCCAGCAGTGTACAGGGGGCAGGGGAGACCCAGTACTTC
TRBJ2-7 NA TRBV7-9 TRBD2 CASSFSGSNDEQYF TGTGCCAGCAGCTTTAGCGGGAGCAACGACGAGCAGTACTTC
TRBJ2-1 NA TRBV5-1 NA CASSLGLELNEQFF TGCGCCAGCAGCTTGGGACTAGAACTCAATGAGCAGTTCTTC
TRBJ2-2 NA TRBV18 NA CASSPPNQANTGELFF TGTGCCAGCTCACCACCAAACCAGGCGAACACCGGGGAGCTGTTTTTT
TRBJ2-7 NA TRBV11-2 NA CASSLGGRLSSYEQYF TGTGCCAGCAGCTTAGGTGGCAGACTTAGCTCCTACGAGCAGTACTTC
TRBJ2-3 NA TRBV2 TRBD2 CASALAGVTDTQYF TGTGCCAGCGCACTAGCGGGGGTCACAGATACGCAGTATTTT
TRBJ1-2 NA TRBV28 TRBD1 CASSGNPGQGARYGYTF TGTGCCAGCAGTGGCAACCCCGGGCAGGGGGCGCGGTATGGCTACACCTTC
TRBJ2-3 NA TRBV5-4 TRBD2 CATSGREDTQYF TGTGCCACTAGCGGGAGAGAAGATACGCAGTATTTT
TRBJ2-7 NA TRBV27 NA CASSLPLRGYEQYF TGTGCCAGCAGTTTACCCCTCAGGGGCTACGAGCAGTACTTC
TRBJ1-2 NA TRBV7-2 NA CASSDDTYGYTF TGTGCCAGCAGCGATGACACCTATGGCTACACCTTC
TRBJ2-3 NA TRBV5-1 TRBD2 CASSKTSITDTQYF TGCGCCAGCAGCAAGACTAGCATAACAGATACGCAGTATTTT
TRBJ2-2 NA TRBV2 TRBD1 CASRDRANTGELFF TGTGCCAGCAGGGACAGGGCAAACACCGGGGAGCTGTTTTTT
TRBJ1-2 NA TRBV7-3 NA CASSLTGGPGYVGGYTF TGTGCCAGCAGCTTAACAGGCGGTCCGGGGTACGTCGGTGGCTACACCTTC
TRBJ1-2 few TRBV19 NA CASSSRFGGYTF TGTGCCAGTAGTTCTAGGTTCGGTGGCTACACCTTC
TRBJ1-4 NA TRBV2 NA CASSAPLLLSGEKLFF TGTGCCAGCAGTGCACCCCTATTGCTGTCGGGGGAAAAACTGTTTTTT
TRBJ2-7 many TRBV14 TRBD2 CASTPSGGYEQYF TGTGCCAGCACACCTAGCGGGGGCTACGAGCAGTACTTC
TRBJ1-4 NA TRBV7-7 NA CASSLTSGTNEKLFF TGTGCCAGCAGCCTAACATCGGGAACTAATGAAAAACTGTTTTTT
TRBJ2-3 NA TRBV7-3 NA CASSSPPADTQYF TGTGCCAGCAGCTCCCCGCCAGCAGATACGCAGTATTTT
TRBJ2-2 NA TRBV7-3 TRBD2 CASSLGARTSGGELFF TGTGCCAGCAGCTTAGGTGCTCGGACTAGCGGGGGGGAGCTGTTTTTT
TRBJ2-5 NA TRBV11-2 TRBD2 CASSLVGTSGRETQYF TGTGCCAGCAGCTTAGTTGGGACTAGCGGGAGGGAGACCCAGTACTTC
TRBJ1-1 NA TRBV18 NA CASSPSLGAMNTEAFF TGTGCCAGCTCACCTTCCTTAGGGGCGATGAACACTGAAGCTTTCTTT
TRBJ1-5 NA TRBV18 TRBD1 CASSVQGGNQPQHF TGTGCCAGCTCCGTTCAGGGGGGCAATCAGCCCCAGCATTTT